This TCR beta chain was obtained from a study of blood T cell repertoires in COVID-19. The repertoire was sequenced with immunoSEQ multiplex PCR; TCRdb's copy has only in-frame clones and lacks some. This sample carries 300,000 to 400,000 clones, about 89% of them seen once, and the ten largest clones take roughly 7.1%. The germline CDR1 and CDR2 sequences are SGHTS and YDEGEE. Trimming pared 4 bases from V and 8 bases from J, leaving 13 bases between. The CDR3 loop spans 13 amino acids. The receptor comes from a woman in her 50s who had recovered from COVID-19. Sequencing was performed on peripheral blood. The J gene is TRBJ2-1, the V gene TRBV5-8, with D possibly being TRBD2 (5 bases). The CDR3 sequence is CASSEGRPYEQFF. The CDR3 DNA reads as TGTGCCAGCAGCGAGGGCCGGCCCTATGAGCAGTTCTTC.